This T cell receptor beta chain was captured by sequencing in a study of control samples from healthy donors and cancer patients. The ends lost 5 bases at V and 10 bases at J; junction bases unmatched: 9. The CDR3 sequence is 15 residues long. Per germline, CDR1 SGHTA and CDR2 FQGNSA. Sequencing was performed with immunoSEQ multiplex PCR; in TCRdb, only in-frame clones are kept and a portion is missing. The sample lists 100,000 to 150,000 clones, about 92% seen once, with approximately 1.7% in the top ten. Sequencing was done on a sample of PBMCs. The TCR sequence derives from a man aged 45 to 65 with head and neck cancer. The V call is TRBV7-2, the J call TRBJ2-1, with 12 bases fitting TRBD1. The CDR3 reads CASSHRDRGLREQFF. The DNA for the CDR3 is TGTGCCAGCAGCCACCGGGACAGGGGGCTTCGGGAGCAGTTCTTC. Complete variable domain (other parts from reference TRBV7-2 and TRBJ2-1): GAGVSQSPSNKVTEKGKDVELRCDPISGHTALYWYRQSLGQGLEFLIYFQGNSAPDKSGLPSDRFSAERTGGSVSTLTIQRTQQEDSAVYLCASSHRDRGLREQFFGPGTRLTVL.